The clone carrying this TCR beta chain was seen a handful of times. This sample stems from a study of T cells in Graves' hyperthyroidism and ophthalmopathy. TCR beta CDR3 region amplification was performed from RNA transcripts. In the first-round RT-PCR of the TCR CDR3, the HTBI primer set was used. TCRdb re-derived calls from the multiplex PCR reads in MiXCR, one entry per CDR3 protein. The sample lists a few hundred thousand distinct CDR3 sequences, approximately 14% occurring once. The CDR3 contains 14 residues. Germline V gene data show CDR1 as DFQATT and CDR2 as SNEGSKA (reference sequence). V lost 2 bases, J lost 7 bases, and 10 bases stayed unmatched.

This receptor was identified in a woman younger than 45 with Graves' hyperthyroidism. The gene calls are TRBV20-1 and TRBJ2-7, with 8 bases fitting TRBD2. What was sequenced was blood. The CDR3 bases are TGCAGTGCTAGACAGTCTAGCGGGTTGGGTGAGCAGTACTTC. As protein: CSARQSSGLGEQYF.